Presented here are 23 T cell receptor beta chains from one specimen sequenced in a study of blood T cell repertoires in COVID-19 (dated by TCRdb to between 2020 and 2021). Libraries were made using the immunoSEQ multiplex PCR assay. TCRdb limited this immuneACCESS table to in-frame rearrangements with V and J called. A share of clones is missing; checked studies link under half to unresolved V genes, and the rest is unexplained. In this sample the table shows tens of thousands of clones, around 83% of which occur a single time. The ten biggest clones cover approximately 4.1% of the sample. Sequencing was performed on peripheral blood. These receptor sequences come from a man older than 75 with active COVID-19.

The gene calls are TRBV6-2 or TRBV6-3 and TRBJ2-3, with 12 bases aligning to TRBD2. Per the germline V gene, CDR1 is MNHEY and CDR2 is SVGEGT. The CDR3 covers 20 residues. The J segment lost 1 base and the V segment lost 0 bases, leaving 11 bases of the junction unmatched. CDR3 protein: CASSYSRTSGTYQGTDTQYF. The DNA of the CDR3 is TGTGCCAGCAGTTACTCCCGGACTAGCGGGACTTATCAGGGCACAGATACGCAGTATTTT.

CDR3 loop: CASSSGGIPQHF. The DNA for the CDR3 is TGTGCCAGCAGCTCCGGGGGGATACCCCAGCATTTT. This chain connects TRBV28 to TRBJ1-5; TRBD1 is a possible D gene (5 bases). Trimming took off 6 bases at V and 10 bases at J, with 13 bases between the two ends. The CDR3 is 12 amino acids. Germline CDR1 reads MDHEN; CDR2 reads SYDVKM.

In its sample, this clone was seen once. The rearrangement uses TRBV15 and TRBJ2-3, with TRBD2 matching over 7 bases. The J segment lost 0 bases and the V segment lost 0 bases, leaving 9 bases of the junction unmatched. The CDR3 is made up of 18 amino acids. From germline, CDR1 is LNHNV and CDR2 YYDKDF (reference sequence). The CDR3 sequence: CATSREPPSGSSTDTQYF. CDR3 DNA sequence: TGTGCCACCAGCAGAGAGCCTCCTAGCGGAAGTAGCACAGATACGCAGTATTTT.

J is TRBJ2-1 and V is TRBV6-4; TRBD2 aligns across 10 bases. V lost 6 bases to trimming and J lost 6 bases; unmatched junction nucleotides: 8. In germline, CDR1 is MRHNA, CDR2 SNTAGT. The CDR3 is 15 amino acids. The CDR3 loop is CASSPGLAWGNEQFF. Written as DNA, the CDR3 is TGTGCCAGCAGCCCGGGACTAGCGTGGGGCAATGAGCAGTTCTTC.

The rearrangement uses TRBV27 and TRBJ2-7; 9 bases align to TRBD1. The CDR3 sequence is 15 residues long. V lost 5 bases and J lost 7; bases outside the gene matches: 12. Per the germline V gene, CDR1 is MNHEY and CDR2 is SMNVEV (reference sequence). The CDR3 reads CASSEPGQGRREQYF. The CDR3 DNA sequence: TGTGCCAGCAGTGAACCGGGACAGGGCCGTCGGGAGCAGTACTTC.

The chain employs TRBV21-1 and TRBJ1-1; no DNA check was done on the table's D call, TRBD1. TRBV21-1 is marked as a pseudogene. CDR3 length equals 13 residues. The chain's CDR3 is CASQGQGRTEAFF. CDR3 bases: TGTGCCAGCCAAGGACAGGGGCGAACTGAAGCTTTCTTT.

The CDR3 protein is CASSATRVIRSPLHF. The CDR3 bases are TGTGCCAGCAGCGCGACCAGGGTAATAAGATCACCCCTCCACTTT. This rearrangement joins TRBV13 to TRBJ1-6, with D possibly matching TRBD1 (5 bases). Germline CDR1 is PRHDT and CDR2 is FYEKMQ (reference sequence). V lost 5 bases to trimming and J lost 10 bases, with 18 bases between them. The CDR3 sequence is 15 residues long. Full variable domain (outside the CDR3, taken from reference TRBV13 and TRBJ1-6): AAGVIQSPRHLIKEKRETATLKCYPIPRHDTVYWYQQGPGQDPQFLISFYEKMQSDKGSIPDRFSAQQFSDYHSELNMSSLELGDSALYFCASSATRVIRSPLHFGNGTRLTVT.

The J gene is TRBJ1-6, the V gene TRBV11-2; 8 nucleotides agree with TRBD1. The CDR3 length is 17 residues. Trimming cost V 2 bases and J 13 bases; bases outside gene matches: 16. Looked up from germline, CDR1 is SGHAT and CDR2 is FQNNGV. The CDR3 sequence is CASSLSLRQGPVSPLHF. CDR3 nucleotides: TGTGCCAGCAGCTTATCCCTTCGACAGGGGCCAGTTTCTCCCCTCCACTTT.

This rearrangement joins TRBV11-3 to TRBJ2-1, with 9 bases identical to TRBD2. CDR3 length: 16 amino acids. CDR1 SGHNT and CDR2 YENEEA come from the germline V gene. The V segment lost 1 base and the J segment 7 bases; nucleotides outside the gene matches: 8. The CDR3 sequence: CASSLVAGGSWNEQFF. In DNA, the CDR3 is TGTGCCAGCAGCTTAGTTGCGGGAGGGTCTTGGAATGAGCAGTTCTTC.

The CDR3 region has the DNA TGTGCCAGCAGTTACGGGGCAGGGGTAGCCGGGGAGCTGTTTTTT. This translates into CASSYGAGVAGELFF. The chain is built from TRBV6-5 and TRBJ2-2, with D possibly being TRBD1 (6 bases). V was cut by 2 bases and J by 6 bases, with 13 bases left in between. Germline V gene lookup returns CDR1 MNHEY and CDR2 SVGAGI. The CDR3 spans 15 residues.

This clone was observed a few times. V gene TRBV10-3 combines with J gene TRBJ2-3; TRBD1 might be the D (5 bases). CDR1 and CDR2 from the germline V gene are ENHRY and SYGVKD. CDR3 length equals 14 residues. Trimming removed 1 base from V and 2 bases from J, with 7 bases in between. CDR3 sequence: CAISELGDTDTQYF. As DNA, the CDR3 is TGTGCCATCAGTGAGTTAGGGGACACAGATACGCAGTATTTT.

Here the CDR3 reads CASSSSLEQYF. As DNA, the CDR3 is TGTGCCAGCAGCTCTTCCCTAGAGCAGTACTTC. The rearrangement joins TRBV7-8 to TRBJ2-7; no reliable D call. Germline V gene sequence: CDR1 SGHVS, CDR2 FQNEAQ. The ends were cut back, 4 bases at V and 7 bases at J, with 8 bases in the middle. The CDR3 covers 11 residues.

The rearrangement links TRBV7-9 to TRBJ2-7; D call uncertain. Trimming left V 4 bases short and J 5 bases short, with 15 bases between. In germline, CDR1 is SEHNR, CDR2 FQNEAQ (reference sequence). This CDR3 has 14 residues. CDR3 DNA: TGTGCCAGCAGCTCCTCCCGAACAGAGAACGAGCAGTACTTC. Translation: CASSSSRTENEQYF.

The DNA of the CDR3 is TGTGCCAGCAGCGTAGGAATCCCGACTACCTACAATGAGCAGTTCTTC. Amino acids: CASSVGIPTTYNEQFF. The chain has TRBV9 and TRBJ2-1; possibly TRBD2 for D (5 bases). Germline loops: CDR1 SGDLS, CDR2 YYNGEE. V was clipped by 0 bases and J by 2 bases, with 12 bases between them. The CDR3 runs to 16 residues.

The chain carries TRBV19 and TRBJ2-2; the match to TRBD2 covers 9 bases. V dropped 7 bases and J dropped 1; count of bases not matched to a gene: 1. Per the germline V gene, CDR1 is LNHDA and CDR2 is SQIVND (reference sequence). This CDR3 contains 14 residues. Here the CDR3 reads CASMTSGNTGELFF. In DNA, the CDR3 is TGTGCCAGTATGACTAGCGGGAACACCGGGGAGCTGTTTTTT.

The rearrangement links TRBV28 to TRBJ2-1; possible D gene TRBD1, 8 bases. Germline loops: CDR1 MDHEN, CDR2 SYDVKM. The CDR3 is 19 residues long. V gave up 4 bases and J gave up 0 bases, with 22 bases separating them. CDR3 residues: CASSSTGGASVYSYNEQFF. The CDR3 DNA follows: TGTGCCAGCAGTTCAACAGGGGGGGCCAGTGTGTACTCCTACAATGAGCAGTTCTTC.

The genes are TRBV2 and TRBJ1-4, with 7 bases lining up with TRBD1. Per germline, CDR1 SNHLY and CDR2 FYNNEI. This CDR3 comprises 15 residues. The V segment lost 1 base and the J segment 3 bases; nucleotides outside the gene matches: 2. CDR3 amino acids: CASSEGGTANEKLFF. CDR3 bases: TGTGCCAGCAGTGAAGGAGGGACAGCTAATGAAAAACTGTTTTTT.

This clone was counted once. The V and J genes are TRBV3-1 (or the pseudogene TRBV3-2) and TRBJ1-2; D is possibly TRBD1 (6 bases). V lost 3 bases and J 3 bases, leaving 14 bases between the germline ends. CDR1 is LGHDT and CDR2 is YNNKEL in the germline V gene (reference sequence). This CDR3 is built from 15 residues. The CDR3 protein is CASSQDAGQYYGYTF. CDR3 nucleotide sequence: TGTGCCAGCAGCCAGGATGCAGGACAGTACTATGGCTACACCTTC.

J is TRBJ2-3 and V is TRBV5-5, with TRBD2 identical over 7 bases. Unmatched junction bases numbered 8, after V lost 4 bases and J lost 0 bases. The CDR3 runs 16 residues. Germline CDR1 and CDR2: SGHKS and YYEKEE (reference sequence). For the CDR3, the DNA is TGTGCCAGCAGCATCACCACTAGCGCTAGCACAGATACGCAGTATTTT. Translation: CASSITTSASTDTQYF.

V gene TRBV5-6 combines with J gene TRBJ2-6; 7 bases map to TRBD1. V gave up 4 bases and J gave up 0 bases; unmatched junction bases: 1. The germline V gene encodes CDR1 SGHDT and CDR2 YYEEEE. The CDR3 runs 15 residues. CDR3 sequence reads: CASSRQGSGANVLTF. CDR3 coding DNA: TGTGCCAGCAGCCGACAGGGCTCTGGGGCCAACGTCCTGACTTTC. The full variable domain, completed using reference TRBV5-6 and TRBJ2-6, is DAGVTQSPTHLIKTRGQQVTLRCSPKSGHDTVSWYQQALGQGPQFIFQYYEEEERQRGNFPDRFSGHQFPNYSSELNVNALLLGDSALYLCASSRQGSGANVLTFGAGSRLTVL.

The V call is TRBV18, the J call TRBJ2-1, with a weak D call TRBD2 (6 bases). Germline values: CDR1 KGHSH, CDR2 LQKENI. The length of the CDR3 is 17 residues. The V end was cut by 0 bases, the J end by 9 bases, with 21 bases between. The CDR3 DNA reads TGTGCCAGCTCACCACCTTTCGGAGGGCCCCTTTCCCCTGAGCAGTTCTTC. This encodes CASSPPFGGPLSPEQFF. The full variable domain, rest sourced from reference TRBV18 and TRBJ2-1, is NAGVMQNPRHLVRRRGQEARLRCSPMKGHSHVYWYRQLPEEGLKFMVYLQKENIIDESGMPKERFSAEFPKEGPSILRIQQVVRGDSAAYFCASSPPFGGPLSPEQFFGPGTRLTVL.

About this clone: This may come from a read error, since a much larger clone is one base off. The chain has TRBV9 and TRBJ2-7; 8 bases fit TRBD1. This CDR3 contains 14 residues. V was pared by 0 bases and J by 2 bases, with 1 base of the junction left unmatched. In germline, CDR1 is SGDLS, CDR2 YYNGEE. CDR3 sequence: CASSVGQGTYEQYF. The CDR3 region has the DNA TGTGCCAGCAGCGTAGGACAGGGGACCTACGAGCAGTACTTC.

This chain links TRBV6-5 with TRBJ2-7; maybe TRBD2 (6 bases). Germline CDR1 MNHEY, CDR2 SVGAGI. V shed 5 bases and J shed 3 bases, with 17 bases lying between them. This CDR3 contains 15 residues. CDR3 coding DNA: TGTGCCAGCAGTATTTATAGCGGAACGATCTACGAGCAGTACTTC. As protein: CASSIYSGTIYEQYF.